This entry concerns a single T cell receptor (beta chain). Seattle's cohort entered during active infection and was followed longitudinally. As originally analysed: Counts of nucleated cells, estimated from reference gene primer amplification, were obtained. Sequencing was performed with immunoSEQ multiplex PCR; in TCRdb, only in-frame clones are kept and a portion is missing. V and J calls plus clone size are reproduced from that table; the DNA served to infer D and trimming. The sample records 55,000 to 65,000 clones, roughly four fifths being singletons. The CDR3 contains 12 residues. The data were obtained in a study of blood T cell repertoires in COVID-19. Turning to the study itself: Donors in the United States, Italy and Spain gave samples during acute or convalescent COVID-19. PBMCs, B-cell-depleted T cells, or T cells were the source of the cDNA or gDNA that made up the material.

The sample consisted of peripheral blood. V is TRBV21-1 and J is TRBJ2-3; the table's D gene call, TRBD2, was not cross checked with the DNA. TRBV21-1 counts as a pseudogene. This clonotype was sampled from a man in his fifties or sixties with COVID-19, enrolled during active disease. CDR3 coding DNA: TGTGCCAGCAGCAAAGGAGCCGATACGCAGTATTTT. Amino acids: CASSKGADTQYF.